This TCR beta chain was observed in a study of cytomegalovirus exposure and HLA in healthy donors. Study-wide findings and caveats: The study flagged around 150 TCR beta chains as cytomegalovirus-associated.

The PCR used 60 Vbeta and 13 Jbeta primers. Profiling relied on immunoSEQ multiplex PCR, and the TCRdb table lists in-frame clones only, not all of them. The sample has roughly 45,000 clones, 60% to 85% seen once. Notes on this clone: Antigen: not known.

The origin of this receptor is a man under 40 in good health and CMV-seronegative. The sequenced sample was PBMCs.

As DNA, the CDR3 is TGTGCCAGCGGGACTAGCTACTCCTACAATGAGCAGTTCTTC. It specifies CASGTSYSYNEQFF. This chain uses TRBV19 with TRBJ2-1; 9 nucleotides agree with TRBD2. Germline V gives CDR1 LNHDA, CDR2 SQIVND (reference sequence). The ends lost 9 bases at V and 0 bases at J; junction bases unmatched: 3. This CDR3 comprises 14 residues.